The sequence of this T cell receptor beta chain was determined in a study of response to subunit inactivated influenza vaccine. Overall study results and limits: Every seasonal influenza vaccination brings in few new T cells, the authors suggested.

This clonotype was seen many times. Its antigen remains unknown. TCRdb itself ran the RT-PCR reads through MiXCR, one entry per CDR3 protein. This table has a few hundred thousand distinct CDR3 sequences, 22% appearing once. This CDR3 has 12 residues. Germline CDR1 reads LGHDT; CDR2 reads YNNKEL (reference sequence). With 2 bases removed from V and 1 base from J, the gap between germline ends came to 3 bases. The gene calls are TRBV3-1 and TRBJ2-7; D remains unclear. The sequence came from a man aged 45-69 years who received an inactivated influenza vaccine. The sample consisted of PBMCs from blood, taken approximately 22 months after vaccination. CDR3 sequence: CASSQFSYEQYF. The DNA for the CDR3 is TGTGCCAGCAGCCAATTTTCCTACGAGCAGTACTTC.